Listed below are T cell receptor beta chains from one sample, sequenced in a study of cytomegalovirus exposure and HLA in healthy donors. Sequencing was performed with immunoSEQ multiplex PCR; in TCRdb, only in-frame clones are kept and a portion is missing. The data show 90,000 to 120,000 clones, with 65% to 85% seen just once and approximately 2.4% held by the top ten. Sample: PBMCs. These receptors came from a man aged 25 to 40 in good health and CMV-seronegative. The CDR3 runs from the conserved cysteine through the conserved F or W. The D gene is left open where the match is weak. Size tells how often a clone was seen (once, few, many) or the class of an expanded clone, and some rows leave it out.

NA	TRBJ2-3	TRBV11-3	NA	TGTGCCAGCAGCTTTGGGGGGTTCCAGGATACGCAGTATTTT	CASSFGGFQDTQYF
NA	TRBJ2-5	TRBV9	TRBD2	TGTGCCAGCAGCCCGTCCTTAGCGGGGGGAAGAGAGACCCAGTACTTC	CASSPSLAGGRETQYF
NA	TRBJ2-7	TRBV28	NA	TGTGCCAGCAGTTCCAGGCCTTTGGAATACGAGCAGTACTTC	CASSSRPLEYEQYF
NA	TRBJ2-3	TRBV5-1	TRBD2	TGCGCCAGCAGCAGGGCGGGGGGGCAGACAGATACGCAGTATTTT	CASSRAGGQTDTQYF
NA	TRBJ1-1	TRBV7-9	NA	TGTGCCAGCAGCTCCCGGACAGCCATGAACACTGAAGCTTTCTTT	CASSSRTAMNTEAFF
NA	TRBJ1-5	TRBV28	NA	TGTGCCAGCAGTTTTCGGCAGGGAAGCAATCAGCCCCAGCATTTT	CASSFRQGSNQPQHF
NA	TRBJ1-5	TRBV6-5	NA	TGTGCCAGCAGTTACTCAGCAGGGTCTCCCCAGCATTTT	CASSYSAGSPQHF
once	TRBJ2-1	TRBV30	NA	TGTGCCTGGAGAAGGGGGACCCCCTACAATGAGCAGTTCTTC	CAWRRGTPYNEQFF
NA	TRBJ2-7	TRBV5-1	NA	TGCGCCAGCAGCTTGGGACAGGTGGGCTACGAGCAGTACTTC	CASSLGQVGYEQYF
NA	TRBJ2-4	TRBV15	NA	TGTGCCACCAGCGTGGGGAGCCTTGGAGCCAAAAACATTCAGTACTTC	CATSVGSLGAKNIQYF
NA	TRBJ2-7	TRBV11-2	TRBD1	TGTGCCAGCACCCTGGGACAGGGCTACGAGCAGTACTTC	CASTLGQGYEQYF
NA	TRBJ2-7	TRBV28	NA	TGTGCCAGCATGTTAAGTGGGGCGCCACACGAGCAGTACTTC	CASMLSGAPHEQYF
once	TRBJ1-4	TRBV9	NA	TGTGCCAGCAGCGCTGGGACATTCTCTAATGAAAAACTGTTTTTT	CASSAGTFSNEKLFF
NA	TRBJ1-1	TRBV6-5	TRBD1	TGTGCCAGCAGTTACACGACAGGGGGCACTGAAGCTTTCTTT	CASSYTTGGTEAFF
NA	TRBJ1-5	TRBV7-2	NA	TGTGCCAGCAGCCGTGGGGGGAGCAATCAGCCCCAGCATTTT	CASSRGGSNQPQHF
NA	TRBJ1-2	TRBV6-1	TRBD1	TGTGCCAGCAGTGAATCAAAGGACAGGGGGCGAGGCTACACCTTC	CASSESKDRGRGYTF
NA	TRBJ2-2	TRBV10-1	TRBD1	TGCGCCAGCAGTTACTTAACAGGGGGCACCGGGGAGCTGTTTTTT	CASSYLTGGTGELFF
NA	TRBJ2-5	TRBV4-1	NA	TGCGCCAGCAGCCAAGGGGCGTTTGAAGAGACCCAGTACTTC	CASSQGAFEETQYF
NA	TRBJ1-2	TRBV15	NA	TGTGCCACCAGCAGAGGGGCCAGCCTGGATGGCTACACCTTC	CATSRGASLDGYTF
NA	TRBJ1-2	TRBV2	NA	TGTGCCAGCTGGGAAGGCCTAGGAATCTATGGCTACACCTTC	CASWEGLGIYGYTF
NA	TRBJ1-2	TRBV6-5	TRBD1	TGTGCCAGCAGCTACATGGGACAGGGCCCCGATGGCTACACCTTC	CASSYMGQGPDGYTF
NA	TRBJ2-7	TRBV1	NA	TGCACCAGAGGTGGGCCTACCTACGAGCAGTACTTC	CTRGGPTYEQYF
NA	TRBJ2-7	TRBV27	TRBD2	TGTGCCAGCAGTTTAGCGGGAGATGGCGAGCAGTACTTC	CASSLAGDGEQYF
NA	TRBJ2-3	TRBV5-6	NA	TGTGCCAGCAGCTTGGGAGGAGATACGCAGTATTTT	CASSLGGDTQYF
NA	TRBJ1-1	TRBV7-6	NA	TGTGCCAGCAGCTTAGTGTATGGGGGCGGGGGGAACACTGAAGCTTTCTTT	CASSLVYGGGGNTEAFF
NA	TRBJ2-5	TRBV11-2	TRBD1	TGTGCCAGCAGCCCGGGACAGGGAGAGACCCAGTACTTC	CASSPGQGETQYF
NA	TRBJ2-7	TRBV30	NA	TGTGCAGGAGGTCGTTCGGGCTACGAGCAGTACTTC	CAGGRSGYEQYF
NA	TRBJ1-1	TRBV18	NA	TGTGCCAGCTCACCAAGGGACACCCTTTCGGCTTTCTTT	CASSPRDTLSAFF
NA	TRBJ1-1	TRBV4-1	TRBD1	TGCGCCAGCAGCCGGAACAGGGGGAACACTGAAGCTTTCTTT	CASSRNRGNTEAFF
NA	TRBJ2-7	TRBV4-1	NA	TGCGCCAGCAGCCAAGATTCCCAGGCCCCCTACGAGCAGTACTTC	CASSQDSQAPYEQYF
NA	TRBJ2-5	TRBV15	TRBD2	TGTGCCACCAGCGTAACCCAGGGGTCTAGCGGGAGTAATCTGCGAGAGACCCAGTACTTC	CATSVTQGSSGSNLRETQYF
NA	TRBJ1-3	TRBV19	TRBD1	TGTGCCAGTAGTATGGGACAGGGGCGAGCCTCTGGAAACACCATATATTTT	CASSMGQGRASGNTIYF
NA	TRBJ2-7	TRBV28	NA	TGTGCCAGCAGTTCCTCTGACGGGAGCTACGAGCAGTACTTC	CASSSSDGSYEQYF